The 5 T cell receptor beta chains listed next were all sequenced from one sample in a study of cytomegalovirus exposure and HLA in healthy donors. TCRdb keeps only in-frame clones here, not all; method: immunoSEQ multiplex PCR. The sample shows about 120,000 clones, roughly 90% of them seen only once. Source material: PBMCs. Receptor source: a woman younger than 45 in good health and CMV-seropositive.

The rearrangement uses TRBV28 and TRBJ1-2; D remains ambiguous. CDR1 MDHEN and CDR2 SYDVKM come from the germline V gene. CDR3 length: 13 amino acids. V was clipped by 3 bases and J by 5 bases, with 10 bases between them. The CDR3 is CASSLYDSYGYTF. CDR3 coding DNA: TGTGCCAGCAGTTTGTACGACTCATATGGCTACACCTTC.

This chain links TRBV14 with TRBJ2-3; 8 bases map to TRBD1. Germline lookup yields CDR1 SGHDN and CDR2 FVKESK. After removal of 4 bases from V and 6 bases from J, the junction contained 9 bases not matched to a gene. This CDR3 has 15 amino acids. CDR3 nucleotides: TGTGCCAGCAGCCTAACCCAGGGGGCATCGGATACGCAGTATTTT. This translates into CASSLTQGASDTQYF.

Only one count was recorded for this clone. The chain couples TRBV29-1 to TRBJ2-1; 11 nucleotides match TRBD2. Trimming at V came to 4 bases and at J to 4 bases, leaving 3 bases not matched to a gene. The length of the CDR3 is 14 residues. Germline V CDR1 and CDR2: SQVTM, ANQGSEA. The CDR3 reads CSVVAGGSYNEQFF. The CDR3 DNA reads TGCAGCGTTGTAGCGGGAGGGTCATACAATGAGCAGTTCTTC.

The gene calls are TRBV9 and TRBJ2-3; 9 bases agree with TRBD2. CDR1 SGDLS and CDR2 YYNGEE come from the germline V gene. Losses at the gene ends were 2 bases for V and 0 bases for J; bases not matched to a gene: 4. The CDR3 has 16 amino acids. The CDR3 coding sequence is TGTGCCAGCAGCGTCACTAGCGGGTATAGCACAGATACGCAGTATTTT. Residues: CASSVTSGYSTDTQYF.

This clone was counted a single time. The chain uses TRBV6-1 and TRBJ1-5; no reliable D call. The CDR3 runs to 14 residues. V dropped 4 bases and J dropped 2 bases, with 9 bases sitting between them. CDR1 and CDR2 (germline): MNHNS, SASEGT. The CDR3 DNA sequence: TGTGCCAGCAGTGCTCGACAAGGCAATCAGCCCCAGCATTTT. Translated: CASSARQGNQPQHF.